A selection of T cell receptor beta chains follows, all from one sample in a study of PD-1 blockade in classical Hodgkin lymphoma. Method: immunoSEQ multiplex PCR; TCRdb's copy keeps in-frame clones and lacks some. Among approximately 30,000 clones, 80% to 95% were seen once, and the ten largest hold over 3%. Sequenced material: peripheral blood mononuclear cells (PBMCs). These receptors were obtained from a human donor with classical Hodgkin lymphoma. The CDR3 runs from the conserved cysteine through the conserved F or W. The D gene is left open where the match is weak. Clone size appears in some rows only: once, few, many, or a class for an expanded clone.

v_gene	abundance	j_gene	d_gene	CDR3nt	CDR3aa
TRBV7-8	once	TRBJ1-2	.	TGTGCCAGCAGCCCTGACTTCATCCCCCTCTATGGCTACACCTTC	CASSPDFIPLYGYTF
TRBV7-6	once	TRBJ2-7	.	TGTGCCAGCAGCTCCTCCGGGACGAAAGACACGGAGCAGTACTTC	CASSSSGTKDTEQYF
TRBV9	.	TRBJ2-7	.	TGTGCCAGCAGCGACCTCTCAAGCTCCTACGAGCAGTACTTC	CASSDLSSSYEQYF
TRBV11-2	once	TRBJ2-7	.	TGTGCCAGCAGCCCAGGTGGAGGTCGGAAGGGCGAGCAGTACTTC	CASSPGGGRKGEQYF
TRBV6-5	.	TRBJ1-1	.	TGTGCCAGCAGTTACTCGAGGACCGGGGACACTGAAGCTTTCTTT	CASSYSRTGDTEAFF
TRBV10-3	.	TRBJ1-1	.	TGTGCCATCAGTGAGGGATACACTGAAGCTTTCTTT	CAISEGYTEAFF
TRBV6-1	.	TRBJ2-1	TRBD2	TGTGCCAGCAACCTAGGGAGGGCTGAGCAGTTCTTC	CASNLGRAEQFF
TRBV19	.	TRBJ1-4	.	TGTGCCAGTAGTATGACCGGAGGGAACCAGGAAAAACTGTTTTTT	CASSMTGGNQEKLFF
TRBV6-5	.	TRBJ2-3	.	TGTGCCAGCAGTCAAGGACTGTCCACAGATACGCAGTATTTT	CASSQGLSTDTQYF
TRBV29-1	.	TRBJ2-7	.	TGCAGCGTTGGTAGCAGATCACCCTACGAGCAGTACTTC	CSVGSRSPYEQYF